This T cell receptor beta chain was identified in a study of early T cells in non-severe SARS-CoV-2 infection. Overall study context: Chains were unpaired, as sequencing was done on bulk RNA from unsorted whole blood. Findings and caveats of the study: Private and CD4 specificities were missed by VDJdb matching, skewed to anti-spike CD8.

Individual cDNA molecules each received unique molecular identifiers attached to them. A single record per CDR3 protein comes from TCRdb applying MiXCR to the 5' RACE reads. The table records 35,000 to 45,000 distinct CDR3 sequences, about 6% of them present only once. Of note for this clonotype: Its target is not known.

Germline CDR1 SGHDN, CDR2 FVKESK. The CDR3 spans 15 residues. Between the trimmed V and J ends, which lost 4 bases and 4 bases, there was a span of 13 bases. V is TRBV14 and J is TRBJ2-2; D may be TRBD2 (6 bases). Material: whole blood, obtained at baseline. The sequence was collected from an adult who was a healthcare worker with PCR-confirmed SARS-CoV-2 infection or an uninfected control (not recorded which). The CDR3 loop is CASSPRGGTTGELFF. The CDR3 DNA sequence: TGTGCCAGCAGCCCAAGAGGAGGGACCACCGGGGAGCTGTTTTTT.